This record looks at one TCR beta chain sequence and its context. Its antigen has not been determined. Base qualities are not recorded, but no much larger clone differs from it by a single base. This record comes from a study of blood T cell repertoires in COVID-19 (dated by TCRdb to about 2020). Context from the whole study: Samples covering the acute and convalescent phases of COVID-19 were provided by collaborators in the United States, Italy and Spain. The material from the prospective study consisted of cDNA or gDNA derived from T cells, B-cell-depleted T cells, or PBMCs. Deeply sampled blood TCRbeta repertoires from subjects exposed to, actively infected with, or recovered from COVID-19 were included in the dataset. A freely available public database, intended as a resource for researchers studying the immune response to SARS-CoV-2, is where the repertoires were released. The samples were drawn from the first 160 participants of the ongoing ImmuneRACE study and from over 950 subjects provided by 6 global collaborators. Sample metadata almost always included a de-identified subject ID, COVID-19 status, age in years and sex. Where available, HLA class I and class II types were obtained from metadata supplied by the sample provider rather than from assay-based typing.

TCRbeta CDR3 regions were amplified from genomic DNA using the immunoSEQ Assay, a bias-controlled multiplex PCR. The authors processed their data as follows. The number of nucleated cells in each sample was estimated from the amplification of reference gene primers within the assay. To quantify the absolute abundance of each unique TCRbeta CDR3 rearrangement, sequence reads were collapsed and filtered. Productive Simpson clonality was computed per sample as the square root of Simpson's diversity index over productive rearrangements. TCRdb carries this immuneACCESS record with in-frame sequences only. Its versions omit some clonotypes, under half of them owing to an unresolved V gene in the studies checked, with the rest unexplained. V and J calls and clone size follow that table, whereas D and trimming were derived from the DNA. Within this sample are roughly 99,000 clones, with around 85% of them counted one time only. The ten largest clonotypes hold approximately 12% of the sample.

Points the paper makes about the study in general: How much clinical and demographic metadata was included differed by source and by participant, and the metadata was provided uncurated.

Collaborating institutions collected whole blood in K2EDTA tubes following their own protocols. For TCRbeta analysis, collaborators shipped samples in one of three forms: frozen whole blood, isolated PBMCs, or DNA extracted from either of those sample types. V is reduced by 4 bases and J by 11 bases, leaving a spacing of 11 bases between them. Inclusive of the bounding cysteine and phenylalanine, the CDR3 is 11 residues long. CDR3 DNA is the only sequence kept; it has 33 bases, read in frame from the first base. CDR1 and CDR2 are read off the germline V gene as MDHEN and SYDVKM. The TCR originated in a woman older than 75 with acute or convalescent COVID-19. The sequence is built from TRBV28 and TRBJ1-1, and perhaps TRBD1 as D gene, on 6 matching bases. The sequencing sample was made of peripheral blood. Read as DNA, the sequence is TGTGCCAGCAGTTACGGGACAACTGCTTTCTTT. Translated, this is CASSYGTTAFF.